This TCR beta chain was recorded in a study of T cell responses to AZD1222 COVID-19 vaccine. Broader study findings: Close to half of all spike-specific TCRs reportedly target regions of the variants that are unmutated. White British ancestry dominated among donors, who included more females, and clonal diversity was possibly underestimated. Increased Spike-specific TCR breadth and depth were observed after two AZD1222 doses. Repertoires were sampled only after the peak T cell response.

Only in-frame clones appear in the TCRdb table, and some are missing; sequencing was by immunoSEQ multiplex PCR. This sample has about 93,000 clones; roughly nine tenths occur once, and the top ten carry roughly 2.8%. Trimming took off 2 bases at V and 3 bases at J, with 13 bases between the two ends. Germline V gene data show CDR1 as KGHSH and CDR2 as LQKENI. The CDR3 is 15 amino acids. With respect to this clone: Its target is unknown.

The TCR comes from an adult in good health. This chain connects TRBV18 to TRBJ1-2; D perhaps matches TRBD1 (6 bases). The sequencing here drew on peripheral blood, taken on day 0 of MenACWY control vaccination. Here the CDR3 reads CASSPYEGGHYGYTF. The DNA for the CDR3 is TGTGCCAGCTCACCATATGAAGGGGGTCACTATGGCTACACCTTC.